Described below is a single T cell receptor (beta chain) sequence and its context. Its antigen is unknown. This same CDR3 is encoded by further DNA sequences in the sample. Sorted subsets were amplified in replicate PCRs using around 220 ng DNA, 25,000 to 30,000 T cell genomes. Using immunoSEQ multiplex PCR, the repertoire was profiled, and TCRdb retains in-frame clones only, with some absent. The sample shows nearly 1 million clones, 60% to 85% of them seen only once. This sample was taken from a study of shared clonotypes between healthy human individuals. Whole-study findings and limits: Some naive CD4 clonotypes, about 5%, turned up in common across four donors. Non-shared clonotypes displayed generation probabilities falling below those of clonotypes present in all four donors.

Adult donors, all healthy and HIV-negative, had no recent acute infections or vaccinations. Trimming removed 0 bases from V and 6 bases from J, with 3 bases in between. This CDR3 is 12 amino acids long. Germline V CDR1 and CDR2: SGDLS, YYNGEE. The origin of this receptor is a man in his late teens or twenties in good health. Input material: memory CD4+ T cells sorted from blood. The subset is: CD45RA-negative fraction. The genes are TRBV9 and TRBJ2-2; D remains ambiguous. CDR3: CASSVEAGELFF. The CDR3 nucleotides read TGTGCCAGCAGCGTAGAGGCCGGGGAGCTGTTTTTT.